This T cell receptor (beta chain) was documented in a study of blood T cell repertoires in COVID-19. For the study at large: The samples span acute and convalescent COVID-19 from the United States, Italy and Spain.

Followed longitudinally, the Seattle patients had been enrolled during active infection. Profiled with immunoSEQ multiplex PCR; TCRdb holds only in-frame clones, not every one. The table shows some 350,000 clones, with roughly 90% occurring only once. Material: peripheral blood. The clonotype originates from a woman aged 25 to 45 with COVID-19, enrolled during active disease.

CDR3 residues: CATSRDLGRAVGELFF. CDR3 bases: TGTGCCACCAGCAGAGATCTGGGGAGGGCCGTCGGGGAGCTGTTTTTT. This chain connects TRBV15 to TRBJ2-2, with 7 bases matching TRBD2. Germline lookup yields CDR1 LNHNV and CDR2 YYDKDF (reference sequence). V lost 0 bases to trimming and J lost 7 bases; unmatched junction nucleotides: 8. There are 16 residues in the CDR3. The variable domain in full, completed from reference TRBV15 and TRBJ2-2, reads DAMVIQNPRYQVTQFGKPVTLSCSQTLNHNVMYWYQQKSSQAPKLLFHYYDKDFNNEADTPDNFQSRRPNTSFCFLDIRSPGLGDTAMYLCATSRDLGRAVGELFFGEGSRLTVL.